This T cell receptor beta chain was recovered during a study of CD8 T cells in ankylosing spondylitis. Regarding the study as a whole: Those disease-linked clones were CD8+; they were also relatively rare in peripheral blood. Made up of eight or nine highly homologous variants, a TCR beta motif appeared characteristic of ankylosing spondylitis blood.

TCRdb processed the 5' RACE reads anew with MiXCR; each CDR3 protein has one entry. This sample yields approximately 500,000 distinct CDR3 sequences, of which roughly 13% are seen a single time; over 6.5% belongs to the top ten. This clonotype was detected only a few times. No antigen is known for it. From germline, CDR1 is DFQATT and CDR2 SNEGSKA (reference sequence). The CDR3 length is 12 residues. Between the trimmed V and J ends, which lost 6 bases and 1 base, there was a span of 7 bases. The specimen sequenced was blood, either unsorted or a sorted T cell fraction (not recorded which). The clonotype comes from a male donor with ankylosing spondylitis. V usage is TRBV20-1 and J usage is TRBJ2-1; perhaps TRBD1 as D (6 bases). Here the CDR3 reads CSADRSYNEQFF. DNA for the CDR3: TGCAGTGCCGACAGGTCCTACAATGAGCAGTTCTTC.